A single sample is the source of the 16 T cell receptor beta chains below, sequenced in a study of a mutant IDH1 vaccine in newly diagnosed glioma (dated by TCRdb to about 2021). Receptor amplification or capture employed the immunoSEQ multiplex PCR assay. Drawn from immuneACCESS, this table holds only the in-frame rearrangements with V and J called that TCRdb kept. Clones are partly lost; checked studies trace under half to an unresolved V gene and leave the rest unexplained. Across this sample there are almost 30,000 clones, with roughly 90% seen only once. The ten largest make up about 3.1% of the sample. The sample's time point, from its label and the paper: week 5, during vaccination. Each vaccine dose was 300 ug of a 20-mer mutant IDH1 peptide in Montanide, given subcutaneously with topical imiquimod. Their antigens remain unidentified. The sequencing here drew on peripheral blood mononuclear cells (PBMCs), taken from a glioma patient whose treatment included an IDH1 peptide vaccine. Every receptor here comes from a woman in her 40s with glioma. Some clones in this sample may be carry-over from other donors' samples.

The chain links TRBV5-5 to TRBJ2-7; no firm D call. The V end was cut by 0 bases, the J end by 5 bases, with 3 bases between. Looked up from germline, CDR1 is SGHKS and CDR2 is YYEKEE (reference sequence). This CDR3 has 11 residues. The CDR3 loop is CASSLGHEQYF. The CDR3 coding sequence is TGTGCCAGCAGCTTGGGGCACGAGCAGTACTTC.

This clone was detected only once. The chain uses TRBV11-3 and TRBJ2-7, with TRBD1 matching over 9 bases. This CDR3 has 14 amino acids. The junction had 8 bases not matched to a gene; V was cut back by 5 bases and J by 6 bases. Germline V gene sequence: CDR1 SGHNT, CDR2 YENEEA. The CDR3 nucleotides read TGTGCCAGCAGCGTGGGACAGGGAAGCACCGAGCAGTACTTC. Its protein is CASSVGQGSTEQYF.

The V and J genes are TRBV28 and TRBJ2-1; 11 nucleotides line up with TRBD2. J was trimmed by 9 bases and V by 8 bases; bases with no gene match: 12. Germline V gives CDR1 MDHEN, CDR2 SYDVKM. This CDR3 spans 15 amino acids. The CDR3 DNA is TGTGCCAGCGTCCGTCATAGCGGGAGGGCCAGTGAGCAGTTCTTC. This gives the protein CASVRHSGRASEQFF.

The J gene is TRBJ2-7, the V gene TRBV28; D not resolved. V was trimmed by 1 base and J by 5 bases, leaving 9 bases between them. The CDR3 consists of 13 residues. Germline assignment: CDR1 MDHEN and CDR2 SYDVKM. The CDR3 region has the DNA TGTGCCAGCAGTTTATTTCTGGGCCACGAGCAGTACTTC. Translated, it gives CASSLFLGHEQYF.

The chain carries TRBV9 and TRBJ2-2; D is unresolved. Germline V gives CDR1 SGDLS, CDR2 YYNGEE. Trimming took off 4 bases at V and 3 bases at J, with 10 bases between the two ends. The CDR3 is made up of 14 amino acids. CDR3 nucleotides: TGTGCCAGCAGCTGGAATGTAGACACCGGGGAGCTGTTTTTT. Amino acid sequence: CASSWNVDTGELFF.

The rearrangement joins TRBV5-4 to TRBJ2-3; 11 nucleotides line up with TRBD2. With V trimmed by 0 bases and J by 3 bases, 6 bases remained unmatched. Looked up from germline, CDR1 is SGHNT and CDR2 is YYREEE (reference sequence). The CDR3 runs 17 residues. Here the CDR3 reads CASSLVSGGAGTDTQYF. CDR3 nucleotide sequence: TGTGCCAGCAGCTTGGTTAGCGGGGGGGCCGGAACAGATACGCAGTATTTT.

The genes are TRBV7-2 and TRBJ2-7; the D gene could be TRBD1 or TRBD2 (5 bases each). CDR3 length: 14 residues. The germline CDR1 and CDR2 sequences are SGHTA and FQGNSA. V lost 5 bases and J lost 5, with 16 bases in between. The CDR3 protein is CASSLSRDRDEQYF. The DNA for the CDR3 is TGTGCCAGCAGCCTCAGCCGGGACCGCGACGAGCAGTACTTC. Combining the CDR3 with reference TRBV7-2 and TRBJ2-7 gives the whole variable domain GAGVSQSPSNKVTEKGKDVELRCDPISGHTALYWYRQSLGQGLEFLIYFQGNSAPDKSGLPSDRFSAERTGGSVSTLTIQRTQQEDSAVYLCASSLSRDRDEQYFGPGTRLTVT.

Comment on this clone: At one end the junction does not follow the germline gene, possibly because of a read error. The J gene is TRBJ1-2, the V gene TRBV11-2; D ambiguous. The CDR3 loop spans 9 amino acids. CDR1 SGHAT and CDR2 FQNNGV come from the germline V gene. For the CDR3, the DNA is TGCAGAAAGACCTATGGCTACACCTTC. Translation: CRKTYGYTF.

V gene TRBV5-6 combines with J gene TRBJ1-1; D not certain. This CDR3 comprises 15 residues. The V gene lost 0 bases and the J gene lost 2 bases, with 11 bases spanning the gap. Germline-derived CDR1 and CDR2 are SGHDT and YYEEEE. DNA for the CDR3: TGTGCCAGCAGCTTGGTTAGGTCCCCAAACACTGAAGCTTTCTTT. Translating gives CASSLVRSPNTEAFF. Filled out from reference TRBV5-6 and TRBJ1-1, the complete variable domain reads DAGVTQSPTHLIKTRGQQVTLRCSPKSGHDTVSWYQQALGQGPQFIFQYYEEEERQRGNFPDRFSGHQFPNYSSELNVNALLLGDSALYLCASSLVRSPNTEAFFGQGTRLTVV.

V usage is TRBV6-5 and J usage is TRBJ2-2; no definite D call. The V end was cut by 0 bases, the J end by 6 bases, with 14 bases between. The CDR3 covers 16 residues. Germline CDR1 reads MNHEY; CDR2 reads SVGAGI. The chain's CDR3 is CASSYSVFGNAGELFF. CDR3 coding DNA: TGTGCCAGCAGTTACTCTGTTTTCGGTAATGCCGGGGAGCTGTTTTTT.

The chain is built from TRBV6-5 and TRBJ1-1; D unresolved. Between the trimmed V and J ends, which lost 2 bases and 8 bases, there was a span of 9 bases. The CDR3 length is 12 residues. The germline V gene has CDR1 MNHEY and CDR2 SVGAGI. The DNA of the CDR3 is TGTGCCAGCAGTTACGTCGGGAGGGAAGCTTTCTTT. Protein sequence: CASSYVGREAFF.

V is TRBV9 and J is TRBJ2-1; 7 nucleotides line up with TRBD1. J gave up 9 bases and V 3 bases, and 0 bases lay outside the gene matches. The CDR3 is 11 residues long. CDR1 and CDR2 (germline): SGDLS, YYNGEE. This CDR3 is CASSDRGEQFF. The CDR3 DNA sequence: TGTGCCAGCAGCGACAGGGGTGAGCAGTTCTTC.

This clone was detected a few times. The genes are TRBV4-2 and TRBJ2-5; D may match TRBD1 or TRBD2 (6 bases each). The CDR3 has 17 amino acids. Between the trimmed V and J ends, which lost 0 bases and 4 bases, there was a span of 18 bases. The V gene's germline CDR1 is LGHNA and CDR2 YNFKEQ. CDR3: CASSQEGSGASVETQYF. The CDR3 DNA is TGTGCCAGCAGCCAAGAAGGGTCGGGGGCCTCGGTAGAGACCCAGTACTTC.

The chain carries TRBV4-1 and TRBJ1-5; the match to TRBD1 covers 9 bases. Germline-derived CDR1 and CDR2 are MGHRA and YSYEKL. The CDR3 is 14 amino acids. Unmatched junction bases numbered 4, after V lost 5 bases and J lost 5 bases. The CDR3: CASSFRQGDQPQHF. In nucleotides, the CDR3 is TGCGCCAGCAGCTTCCGACAGGGGGATCAGCCCCAGCATTTT.

This clone was detected only once. The rearrangement links TRBV15 to TRBJ1-5, with D unresolved. V was cut by 0 bases and J by 0 bases, with 9 bases left in between. The CDR3 runs to 16 residues. Germline CDR1 LNHNV, CDR2 YYDKDF (reference sequence). CDR3 nucleotide sequence: TGTGCCACCAGCAGAGAGTGGCAGATTAGCAATCAGCCCCAGCATTTT. This translates into CATSREWQISNQPQHF. The full variable domain, its missing parts supplied by reference TRBV15 and TRBJ1-5, is DAMVIQNPRYQVTQFGKPVTLSCSQTLNHNVMYWYQQKSSQAPKLLFHYYDKDFNNEADTPDNFQSRRPNTSFCFLDIRSPGLGDTAMYLCATSREWQISNQPQHFGDGTRLSIL.

The gene calls are TRBV19 and TRBJ1-3; TRBD1 agrees at 9 bases. CDR3 length equals 18 residues. Germline assignment: CDR1 LNHDA and CDR2 SQIVND (reference sequence). V lost 10 bases, J lost 0 bases, and 16 bases stayed unmatched. The CDR3: CATAHRDRDPFSGNTIYF. In DNA form, the CDR3 reads TGTGCCACCGCCCATCGGGACAGGGATCCCTTCTCTGGAAACACCATATATTTT. Drawing the rest from reference TRBV19 and TRBJ1-3, the complete variable domain is DGGITQSPKYLFRKEGQNVTLSCEQNLNHDAMYWYRQDPGQGLRLIYYSQIVNDFQKGDIAEGYSVSREKKESFPLTVTSAQKNPTAFYLCATAHRDRDPFSGNTIYFGEGSWLTVV.